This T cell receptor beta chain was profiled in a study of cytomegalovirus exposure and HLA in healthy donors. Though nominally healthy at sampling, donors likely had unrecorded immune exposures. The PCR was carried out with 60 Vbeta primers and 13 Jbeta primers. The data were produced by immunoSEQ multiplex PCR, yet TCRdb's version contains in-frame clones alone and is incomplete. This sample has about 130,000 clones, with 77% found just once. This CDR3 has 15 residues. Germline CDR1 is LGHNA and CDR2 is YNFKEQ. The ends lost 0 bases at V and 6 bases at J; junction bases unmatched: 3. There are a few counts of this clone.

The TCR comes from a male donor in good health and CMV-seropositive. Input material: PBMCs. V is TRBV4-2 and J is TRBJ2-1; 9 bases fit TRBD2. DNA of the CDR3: TGTGCCAGCAGCCAAGATAGCGGGGGCCCCAATGAGCAGTTCTTC. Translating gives CASSQDSGGPNEQFF.